These 4 T cell receptor beta chains originate from one sample sequenced in a study of blood T cell repertoires in COVID-19. Sequenced by immunoSEQ multiplex PCR; TCRdb stores in-frame clones only, minus some. The table lists about 11,000 clones, 80% to 90% of them singletons. The sequenced sample consisted of peripheral blood. The receptor source for this set is a human donor in a cohort sampled during active COVID-19.

Remarks on this clone: This same CDR3 is encoded by further DNA sequences in the sample. The chain joins TRBV9 to TRBJ2-3; a weak D match, TRBD2 (7 bases). This CDR3 spans 16 amino acids. Trimming left V 4 bases short and J 3 bases short, with 18 bases between. Germline V lookup: CDR1 SGDLS, CDR2 YYNGEE. CDR3 DNA sequence: TGTGCCAGCAGCCCCGAGGGGGGGGGGCCAACAGATACGCAGTATTTT. Translation: CASSPEGGGPTDTQYF.

This chain uses TRBV5-4 with TRBJ2-1, with 10 bases lining up with TRBD2. The CDR3 covers 15 residues. CDR1 is SGHNT and CDR2 is YYREEE in the germline V gene (reference sequence). V was clipped by 3 bases and J by 5 bases; unmatched bases: 5. The CDR3 loop is CASSSGLAVNNEQFF. The CDR3 DNA reads as TGTGCCAGCAGCTCAGGACTAGCGGTGAACAATGAGCAGTTCTTC.

The rearrangement uses TRBV2 and TRBJ2-1; 11 bases are shared with TRBD2. V was clipped by 6 bases and J by 7 bases; unmatched bases: 8. Germline V CDR1 and CDR2: SNHLY, FYNNEI. There are 15 residues in the CDR3. DNA for the CDR3: TGTGCCAGCAGGGTTAGCGGGGGGGGCACAAATGAGCAGTTCTTC. Translating it yields CASRVSGGGTNEQFF.

The chain recombines TRBV18 with TRBJ2-7, with D possibly matching TRBD1 (7 bases). Germline V gene data show CDR1 as KGHSH and CDR2 as LQKENI. The CDR3 has 16 residues. The V end was cut by 2 bases, the J end by 2 bases, with 16 bases between. Here the CDR3 reads CASSPVRGVRAYEQYF. The CDR3 DNA follows: TGTGCCAGCTCACCAGTCAGGGGGGTACGAGCCTACGAGCAGTACTTC.